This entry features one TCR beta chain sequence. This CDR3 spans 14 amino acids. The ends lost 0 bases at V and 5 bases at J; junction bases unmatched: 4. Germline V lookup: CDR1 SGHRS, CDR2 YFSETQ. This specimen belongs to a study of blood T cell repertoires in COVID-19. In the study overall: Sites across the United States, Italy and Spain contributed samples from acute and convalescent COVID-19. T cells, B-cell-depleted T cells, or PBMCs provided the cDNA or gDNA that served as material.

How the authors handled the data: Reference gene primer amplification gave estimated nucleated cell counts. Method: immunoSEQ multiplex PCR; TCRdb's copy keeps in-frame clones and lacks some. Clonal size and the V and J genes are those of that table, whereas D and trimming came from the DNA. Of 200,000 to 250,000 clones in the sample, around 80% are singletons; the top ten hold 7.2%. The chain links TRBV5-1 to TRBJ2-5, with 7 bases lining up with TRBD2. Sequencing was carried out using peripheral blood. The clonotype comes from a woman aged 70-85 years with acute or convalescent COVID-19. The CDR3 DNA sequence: TGCGCCAGCAGCTTGGGGACTAGTAGGGAGACCCAGTACTTC. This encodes CASSLGTSRETQYF.